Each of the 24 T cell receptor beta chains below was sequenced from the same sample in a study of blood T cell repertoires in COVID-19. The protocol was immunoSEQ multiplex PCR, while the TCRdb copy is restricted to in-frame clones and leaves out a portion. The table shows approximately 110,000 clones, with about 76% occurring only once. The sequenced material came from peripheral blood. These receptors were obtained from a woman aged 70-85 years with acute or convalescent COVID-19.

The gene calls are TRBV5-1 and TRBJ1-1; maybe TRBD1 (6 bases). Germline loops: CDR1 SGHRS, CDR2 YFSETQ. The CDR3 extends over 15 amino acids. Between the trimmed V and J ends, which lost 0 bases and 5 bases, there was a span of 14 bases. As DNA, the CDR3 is TGCGCCAGCAGCTTGGCGACAGGCGGGGGGACTGAAGCTTTCTTT. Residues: CASSLATGGGTEAFF.

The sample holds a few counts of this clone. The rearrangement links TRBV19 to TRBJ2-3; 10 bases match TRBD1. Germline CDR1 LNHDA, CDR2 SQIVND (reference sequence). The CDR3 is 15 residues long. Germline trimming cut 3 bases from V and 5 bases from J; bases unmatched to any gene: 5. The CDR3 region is CASSIGTGAGDTQYF. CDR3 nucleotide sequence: TGTGCCAGTAGTATCGGGACAGGGGCTGGAGATACGCAGTATTTT.

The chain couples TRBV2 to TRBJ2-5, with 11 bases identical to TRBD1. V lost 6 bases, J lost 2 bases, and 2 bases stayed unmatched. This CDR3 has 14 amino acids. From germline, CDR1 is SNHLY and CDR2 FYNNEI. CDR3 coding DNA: TGTGCCAGCAGAGGGGACAGGGGGCAAGAGACCCAGTACTTC. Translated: CASRGDRGQETQYF.

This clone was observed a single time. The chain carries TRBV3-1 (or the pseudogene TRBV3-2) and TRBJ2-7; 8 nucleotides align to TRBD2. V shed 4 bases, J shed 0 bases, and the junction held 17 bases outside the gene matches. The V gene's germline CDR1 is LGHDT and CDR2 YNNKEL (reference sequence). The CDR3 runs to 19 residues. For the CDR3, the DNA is TGTGCCAGCAGCCCCCAGATAGGCCGCATGGCGGGGGGCTCCTACGAGCAGTACTTC. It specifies CASSPQIGRMAGGSYEQYF.

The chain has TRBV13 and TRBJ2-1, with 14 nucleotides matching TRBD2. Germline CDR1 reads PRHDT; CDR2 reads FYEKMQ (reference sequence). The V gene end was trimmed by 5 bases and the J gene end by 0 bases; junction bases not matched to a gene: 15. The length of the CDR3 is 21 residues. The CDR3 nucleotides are TGTGCCAGCAGCCCCCCCCCAGGACTAGCGGGGGGTCAAAGCTCCTACAATGAGCAGTTCTTC. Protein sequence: CASSPPPGLAGGQSSYNEQFF.

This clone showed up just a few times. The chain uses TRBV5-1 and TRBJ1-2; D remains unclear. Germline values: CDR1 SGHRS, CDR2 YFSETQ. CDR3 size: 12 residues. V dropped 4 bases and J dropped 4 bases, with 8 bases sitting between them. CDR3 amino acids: CASSPSTYGYTF. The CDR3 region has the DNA TGCGCCAGCAGCCCGAGTACCTATGGCTACACCTTC.

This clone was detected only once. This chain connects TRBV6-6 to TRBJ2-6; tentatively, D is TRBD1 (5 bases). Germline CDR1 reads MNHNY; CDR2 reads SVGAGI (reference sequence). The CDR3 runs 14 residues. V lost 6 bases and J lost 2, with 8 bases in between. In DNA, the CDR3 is TGTGCCAGCAGGATCAGGGCTGGGGCCAACGTCCTGACTTTC. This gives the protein CASRIRAGANVLTF.

CDR3 sequence (DNA): TGTGCCAGTAGTATCGGGGGAGAGTCACCCCTCCACTTT. As protein: CASSIGGESPLHF. The rearrangement joins TRBV19 to TRBJ1-6; D might be TRBD1 (5 bases). The CDR3 loop spans 13 amino acids. Germline-derived CDR1 and CDR2 are LNHDA and SQIVND (reference sequence). V was clipped by 3 bases and J by 10 bases, with 10 bases between them.

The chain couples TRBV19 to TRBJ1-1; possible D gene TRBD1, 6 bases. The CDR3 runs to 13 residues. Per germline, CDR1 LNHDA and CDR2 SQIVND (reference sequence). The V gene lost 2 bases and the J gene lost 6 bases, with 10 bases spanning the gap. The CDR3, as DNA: TGTGCCAGTAGTATAACCACAGGGCCTGAAGCTTTCTTT. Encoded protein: CASSITTGPEAFF.

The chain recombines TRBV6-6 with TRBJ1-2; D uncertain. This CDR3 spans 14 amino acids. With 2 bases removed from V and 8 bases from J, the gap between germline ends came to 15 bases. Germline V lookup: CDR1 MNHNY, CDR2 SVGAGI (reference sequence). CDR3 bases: TGTGCCAGCAGTTACGTCGGTGGAAGGGAGGGCTACACCTTC. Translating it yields CASSYVGGREGYTF.

CDR3 in DNA: TGTGCCAGCAGCCAATTCTCCTTCTCCTATAATTCACCCCTCCACTTT. Its translation is CASSQFSFSYNSPLHF. The chain is built from TRBV14 and TRBJ1-6; D is ambiguous. The length of the CDR3 is 16 residues. V was pared by 2 bases and J by 0 bases, with 8 bases between. Germline-derived CDR1 and CDR2 are SGHDN and FVKESK.

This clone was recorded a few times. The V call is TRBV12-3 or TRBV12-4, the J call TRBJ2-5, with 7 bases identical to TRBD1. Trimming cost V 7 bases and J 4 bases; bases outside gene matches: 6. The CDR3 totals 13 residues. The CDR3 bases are TGTGCCAGCATGTACAGGGGCGTAGAGACCCAGTACTTC. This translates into CASMYRGVETQYF.

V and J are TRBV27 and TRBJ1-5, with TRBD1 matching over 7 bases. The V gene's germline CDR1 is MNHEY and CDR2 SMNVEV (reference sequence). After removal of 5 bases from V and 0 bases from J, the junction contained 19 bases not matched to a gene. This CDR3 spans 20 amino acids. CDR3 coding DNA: TGTGCCAGCAGTCCGCTCAATACGATAGGGGGCCTCTATAGCAATCAGCCCCAGCATTTT. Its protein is CASSPLNTIGGLYSNQPQHF.

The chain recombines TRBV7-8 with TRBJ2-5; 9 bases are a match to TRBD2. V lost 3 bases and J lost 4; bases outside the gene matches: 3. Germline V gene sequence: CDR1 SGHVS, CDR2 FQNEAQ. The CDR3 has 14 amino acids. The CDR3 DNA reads TGTGCCAGCAGCTTTAGCGGGGGCTCAGAGACCCAGTACTTC. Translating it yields CASSFSGGSETQYF.

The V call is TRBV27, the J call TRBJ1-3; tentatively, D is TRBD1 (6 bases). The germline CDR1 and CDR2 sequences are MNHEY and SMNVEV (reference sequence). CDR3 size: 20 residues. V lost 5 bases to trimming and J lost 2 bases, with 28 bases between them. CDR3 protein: CASSPHRLPTGAGAGNTIYF. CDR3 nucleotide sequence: TGTGCCAGCAGTCCCCATCGTCTACCAACCGGGGCAGGGGCTGGAAACACCATATATTTT.

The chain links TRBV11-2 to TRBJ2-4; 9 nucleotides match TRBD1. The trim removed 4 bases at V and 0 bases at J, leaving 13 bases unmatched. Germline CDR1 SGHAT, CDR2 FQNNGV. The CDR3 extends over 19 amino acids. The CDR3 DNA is TGTGCCAGCAGCTCAGCCGGGACAGGGACTTTTCTAGCCAAAAACATTCAGTACTTC. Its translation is CASSSAGTGTFLAKNIQYF.

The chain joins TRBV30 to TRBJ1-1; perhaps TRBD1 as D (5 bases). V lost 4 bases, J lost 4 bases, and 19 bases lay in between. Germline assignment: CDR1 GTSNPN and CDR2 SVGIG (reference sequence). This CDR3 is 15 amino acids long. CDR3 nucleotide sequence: TGTGCCTGGATCAACACTGGGGGGTTGGTCACTGAAGCTTTCTTT. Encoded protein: CAWINTGGLVTEAFF.

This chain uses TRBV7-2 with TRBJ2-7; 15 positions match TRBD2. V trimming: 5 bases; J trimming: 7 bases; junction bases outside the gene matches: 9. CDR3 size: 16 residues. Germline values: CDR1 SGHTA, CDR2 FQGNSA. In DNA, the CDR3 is TGTGCCAGCAGCCCCCGGACTAGCGGGGGGGCAATGGAGCAGTACTTC. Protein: CASSPRTSGGAMEQYF.

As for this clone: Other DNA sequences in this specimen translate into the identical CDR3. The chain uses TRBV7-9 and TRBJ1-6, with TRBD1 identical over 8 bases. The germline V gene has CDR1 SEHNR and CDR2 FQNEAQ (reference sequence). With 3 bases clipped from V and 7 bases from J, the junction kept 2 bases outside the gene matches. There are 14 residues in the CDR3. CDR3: CASSLGQDNSPLHF. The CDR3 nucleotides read TGTGCCAGCAGCTTGGGACAGGACAATTCACCCCTCCACTTT.

The CDR3 sequence: CASSFSGTSGMIGELFF. The CDR3 nucleotides are TGTGCCAGCAGCTTTTCGGGGACTAGCGGTATGATCGGGGAGCTGTTTTTT. The V call is TRBV11-3, the J call TRBJ2-2, with 11 bases aligning to TRBD2. Trimming removed 3 bases from V and 7 bases from J; junction bases left unmatched: 10. The CDR3 totals 17 residues. In germline, CDR1 is SGHNT, CDR2 YENEEA.

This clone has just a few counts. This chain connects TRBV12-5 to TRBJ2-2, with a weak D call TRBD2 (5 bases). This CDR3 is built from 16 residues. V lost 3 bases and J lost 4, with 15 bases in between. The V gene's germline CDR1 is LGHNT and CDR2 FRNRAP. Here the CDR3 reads CASGLYTPRGTGELFF. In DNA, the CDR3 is TGTGCTAGTGGTTTATACACCCCCCGGGGCACCGGGGAGCTGTTTTTT.

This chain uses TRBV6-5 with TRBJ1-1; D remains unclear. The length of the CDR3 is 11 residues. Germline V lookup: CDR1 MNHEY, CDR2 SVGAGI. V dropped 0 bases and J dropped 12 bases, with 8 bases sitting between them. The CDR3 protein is CASSYSRGTFF. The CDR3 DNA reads TGTGCCAGCAGTTACTCCCGGGGAACTTTCTTT.

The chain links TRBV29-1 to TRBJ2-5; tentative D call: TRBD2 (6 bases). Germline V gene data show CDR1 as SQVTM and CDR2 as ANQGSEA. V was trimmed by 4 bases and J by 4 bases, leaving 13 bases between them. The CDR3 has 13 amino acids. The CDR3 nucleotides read TGCAGCGTTGCGGAGGGATTCGGAGAGACCCAGTACTTC. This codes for CSVAEGFGETQYF.

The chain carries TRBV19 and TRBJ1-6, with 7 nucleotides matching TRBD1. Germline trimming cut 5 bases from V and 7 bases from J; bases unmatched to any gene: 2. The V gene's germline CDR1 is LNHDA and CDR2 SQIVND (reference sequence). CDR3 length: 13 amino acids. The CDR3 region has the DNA TGTGCCAGTAGTTCGACAGGGAATTCACCCCTCCACTTT. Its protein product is CASSSTGNSPLHF.